This T cell receptor beta chain came from a study of early T cells in non-severe SARS-CoV-2 infection. The overall study: Alpha and beta chains were unpaired, from unsorted whole-blood bulk RNA.

There are 17 residues in the CDR3. Germline values: CDR1 SGHAT, CDR2 FQNNGV. Trimming pared 0 bases from V and 5 bases from J, leaving 20 bases between. Unique molecular identifiers were attached to individual cDNA molecules. From the 5' RACE reads, TCRdb called clonotypes with MiXCR, one entry per CDR3 protein. Counted here are about 27,000 distinct CDR3 sequences, roughly 4.1% occurring once; the ten biggest clones make up more than 5%. Sequenced sample: whole blood. The sequence derives from an adult who was a healthcare worker with PCR-confirmed SARS-CoV-2 infection or an uninfected control (not recorded which). The V and J genes are TRBV11-2 and TRBJ2-7; possibly TRBD1 or TRBD2 for D (5 bases each). CDR3 nucleotide sequence: TGTGCCAGCAGCTTAGACGGGGCGCGCAGGTTTTATCACGAGCAGTACTTC. Protein product: CASSLDGARRFYHEQYF.